These 25 T cell receptor beta chains were sequenced from one sample in a study of blood T cells in healthy people across ages. Through a sample-barcoded 5' primer and a J-beta primer mix, a second PCR was run for about 6 to 11 cycles. TCRdb ran MiXCR on the 5' RACE reads and lists one entry per CDR3 protein. The top ten hold approximately 7.9% of the sample, which has 1.4 million to 1.5 million distinct CDR3 sequences, approximately 40% seen once. The source material was blood. These receptors were taken from a woman aged 18-30 years in good health.

This chain joins TRBV24-1 and TRBJ2-3; 9 nucleotides align to TRBD2. CDR1 is KGHDR, CDR2 SFDVKD, per germline. V lost 0 bases to trimming and J lost 6 bases; unmatched junction nucleotides: 6. The CDR3 runs 16 residues. The CDR3 nucleotides are TGTGCCACCAGTGATTTGTTGGGGACTAGCTCGGATACGCAGTATTTT. Translating gives CATSDLLGTSSDTQYF.

This clonotype turned up a few times. This chain connects TRBV27 to TRBJ2-6, with a possible D match to TRBD1 (5 bases). The length of the CDR3 is 16 residues. Trimming took off 4 bases at V and 1 base at J, with 11 bases between the two ends. Germline loops: CDR1 MNHEY, CDR2 SMNVEV (reference sequence). CDR3: CASSSTVTSGANVLTF. The CDR3 DNA follows: TGTGCCAGCAGTTCGACAGTAACTTCTGGGGCCAACGTCCTGACTTTC.

This clonotype was counted a few times. The V gene is TRBV5-1, the J gene TRBJ2-1, with TRBD2 identical over 8 bases. Unmatched junction bases numbered 6, after V lost 4 bases and J lost 9 bases. The CDR3 contains 13 residues. Germline CDR1 reads SGHRS; CDR2 reads YFSETQ. In nucleotides, the CDR3 is TGCGCCAGCAGCACGGGGACTAGAAGTGAGCAGTTCTTC. Translation gives CASSTGTRSEQFF.

The V and J genes are TRBV7-9 and TRBJ1-1, with D perhaps matching TRBD1 (6 bases). CDR3 length equals 16 residues. V was shortened by 4 bases and J by 3 bases, with 18 bases between the two germline ends. Germline V gene data show CDR1 as SEHNR and CDR2 as FQNEAQ (reference sequence). This CDR3 reads CASSSIYQGTDTEAFF. CDR3 DNA: TGTGCCAGCAGCTCAATTTATCAGGGGACCGACACTGAAGCTTTCTTT.

The V gene is TRBV3-1, the J gene TRBJ2-3, with unresolved D. This CDR3 is 15 amino acids long. Trimming pared 2 bases from V and 1 base from J, leaving 10 bases between. Germline V lookup: CDR1 LGHDT, CDR2 YNNKEL (reference sequence). Here the CDR3 DNA reads TGTGCCAGCAGCCAACAGCTAGGTGGCACAGATACGCAGTATTTT. Its protein is CASSQQLGGTDTQYF.

The CDR3 spells CASSLGGGTNIQYF. In nucleotides, the CDR3 is TGTGCCAGCAGCTTAGGGGGGGGGACAAACATTCAGTACTTC. The chain recombines TRBV7-2 with TRBJ2-4, with TRBD2 matching 7 bases. CDR3 length: 14 residues. Trimming at V came to 1 base and at J to 6 bases, leaving 3 bases not matched to a gene. Germline V gene data show CDR1 as SGHTA and CDR2 as FQGNSA.

This clonotype was counted only a few times. V is TRBV5-4 and J is TRBJ2-5; a possible D gene is TRBD2 (5 bases). The CDR3 consists of 13 residues. Trimming removed 3 bases at V and 3 bases at J, with 9 bases between. From germline, CDR1 is SGHNT and CDR2 YYREEE (reference sequence). The chain's CDR3 is CASSSDLEETQYF. The CDR3, as DNA: TGTGCCAGCAGCTCGGACTTGGAAGAGACCCAGTACTTC.

The V call is TRBV5-1, the J call TRBJ2-1; 7 bases are a match to TRBD2. Germline V gene data show CDR1 as SGHRS and CDR2 as YFSETQ. CDR3 length equals 14 residues. V lost 5 bases and J lost 4; bases outside the gene matches: 6. DNA of the CDR3: TGCGCCAGCAGGGAAGCGGGGATGTACAATGAGCAGTTCTTC. Protein sequence: CASREAGMYNEQFF.

V usage is TRBV24-1 and J usage is TRBJ2-5, with TRBD2 identical over 8 bases. Germline CDR1 reads KGHDR; CDR2 reads SFDVKD. CDR3 length equals 15 residues. Unmatched junction bases numbered 10, after V lost 6 bases and J lost 5 bases. The CDR3 sequence: CATSPHGGASETQYF. The CDR3 DNA follows: TGTGCCACCAGTCCCCACGGGGGGGCTTCGGAGACCCAGTACTTC.

This rearrangement joins TRBV5-5 to TRBJ2-1; D perhaps matches TRBD2 (5 bases). CDR3 length: 14 residues. Germline CDR1 reads SGHKS; CDR2 reads YYEKEE (reference sequence). V shed 2 bases and J shed 7 bases, with 13 bases lying between them. CDR3 bases: TGTGCCAGCAGCTTTCAGACTACACAGAATGAGCAGTTCTTC. It specifies CASSFQTTQNEQFF.

This chain joins TRBV27 and TRBJ2-5; D unresolved. This CDR3 has 15 amino acids. The V end was cut by 6 bases, the J end by 1 base, with 15 bases between. Germline assignment: CDR1 MNHEY and CDR2 SMNVEV (reference sequence). CDR3 bases: TGTGCCAGCAGGCCCTTTAAAGCCCCCCAAGAGACCCAGTACTTC. Translation: CASRPFKAPQETQYF.

J is TRBJ1-1 and V is TRBV10-3; 8 bases match TRBD1. The germline CDR1 and CDR2 sequences are ENHRY and SYGVKD. This CDR3 contains 16 residues. Trimming removed 6 bases from V and 3 bases from J; junction bases left unmatched: 12. The CDR3 bases are TGTGCCATCAGCCCTATCGACAGGGGCGAGGACACTGAAGCTTTCTTT. The encoded protein is CAISPIDRGEDTEAFF.

The genes are TRBV20-1 and TRBJ1-1; no reliable D call. Germline V lookup: CDR1 DFQATT, CDR2 SNEGSKA (reference sequence). Trimming shortened V by 4 bases and J by 6 bases, and 12 bases separated the two germline ends. CDR3 length equals 12 residues. CDR3: CSATPDGAEAFF. CDR3 DNA: TGCAGTGCTACCCCGGACGGCGCTGAAGCTTTCTTT.

The J gene is TRBJ2-7, the V gene TRBV6-1; D might be TRBD1 (5 bases). CDR3 length: 16 amino acids. Per the germline V gene, CDR1 is MNHNS and CDR2 is SASEGT. Between the trimmed V and J ends, which lost 3 bases and 0 bases, there was a span of 15 bases. In nucleotides, the CDR3 is TGTGCCAGCAGTGATTTAGGGGTCTCGAGCTCCTACGAGCAGTACTTC. It encodes CASSDLGVSSSYEQYF.

The table lists this clonotype with a few counts. The rearrangement joins TRBV7-8 to TRBJ1-1; a possible D gene is TRBD1 (5 bases). Trimming pared 1 base from V and 5 bases from J, leaving 23 bases between. This CDR3 is 18 amino acids long. The germline gives CDR1 SGHVS, CDR2 FQNEAQ. The CDR3 bases are TGTGCCAGCAGCTTAGTACTGGGGGTTGGGCAACGGGGAACTGAAGCTTTCTTT. Translation: CASSLVLGVGQRGTEAFF.

This clonotype turned up a few times. V gene TRBV5-1 combines with J gene TRBJ2-7, with TRBD2 as a possible D gene (5 bases). The CDR3 spans 13 residues. Trimming shortened V by 4 bases and J by 0 bases, and 8 bases separated the two germline ends. Germline-derived CDR1 and CDR2 are SGHRS and YFSETQ. As DNA, the CDR3 is TGCGCCAGCAGCGGACTCGACTCCTACGAGCAGTACTTC. Protein: CASSGLDSYEQYF.

The sample holds a few counts of this clonotype. This chain connects TRBV10-3 to TRBJ2-1; TRBD1 matches at 9 bases. CDR1 ENHRY and CDR2 SYGVKD come from the germline V gene. After removal of 4 bases from V and 8 bases from J, the junction contained 6 bases not matched to a gene. CDR3 size: 14 residues. In DNA form, the CDR3 reads TGTGCCATCAGTGTCCGGGACAGGGTTGATGAGCAGTTCTTC. It is translated as CAISVRDRVDEQFF.

This chain connects TRBV15 to TRBJ2-5; no definite D call. Trimming took off 4 bases at V and 2 bases at J, with 5 bases between the two ends. The CDR3 covers 12 residues. Germline V gives CDR1 LNHNV, CDR2 YYDKDF (reference sequence). The CDR3 loop reads CATSKRQETQYF. In DNA form, the CDR3 reads TGTGCCACCAGCAAACGGCAAGAGACCCAGTACTTC.

This clonotype was recorded a few times. V usage is TRBV5-1 and J usage is TRBJ2-3, with 8 bases matching TRBD2. Trimming took 5 bases from V and 3 from J; bases not matched to a gene: 11. CDR1 is SGHRS and CDR2 is YFSETQ in the germline V gene. This CDR3 region has 16 residues. CDR3 bases: TGCGCCAGCAGTCCCCCCGGAGCGGGGGCTACAGATACGCAGTATTTT. This encodes CASSPPGAGATDTQYF.

This clonotype came up a few times. The genes are TRBV5-5 and TRBJ1-2, with a weak D call TRBD1 (6 bases). CDR1 is SGHKS and CDR2 is YYEKEE in the germline V gene (reference sequence). Trimming cost V 7 bases and J 0 bases, with 16 bases left between them. The CDR3 has 15 amino acids. The CDR3 coding sequence is TGTGCCAGCGAGGAGGACAGCCTAACTAACTATGGCTACACCTTC. This encodes CASEEDSLTNYGYTF.

This clonotype has only a few counts. The rearrangement uses TRBV6-6 and TRBJ1-2; D unresolved. Germline V lookup: CDR1 MNHNY, CDR2 SVGAGI (reference sequence). The CDR3 loop spans 15 amino acids. V lost 0 bases, J lost 0 bases, and 8 bases lay in between. The CDR3 loop is CASSYSPDTNYGYTF. The CDR3 nucleotides read TGTGCCAGCAGTTACTCGCCAGATACTAACTATGGCTACACCTTC.

The chain couples TRBV27 to TRBJ1-2; D perhaps matches TRBD1 (6 bases). The ends were cut back, 4 bases at V and 6 bases at J, with 18 bases in the middle. Germline CDR1 MNHEY, CDR2 SMNVEV (reference sequence). This CDR3 region has 15 residues. DNA of the CDR3: TGTGCCAGCAGTTCAGGGACACTGGTGGACGATGGCTACACCTTC. It translates to CASSSGTLVDDGYTF.

Only a few counts were recorded for this clonotype. V and J are TRBV25-1 and TRBJ1-5; no clear D. The V and J ends lost 3 bases and 7 bases respectively, with 7 bases between them. The CDR3 has 12 amino acids. Germline V lookup: CDR1 MGHDK, CDR2 SYGVNS. The CDR3 sequence is CASSDSWQPQHF. The CDR3 DNA sequence: TGTGCCAGCAGTGACTCGTGGCAGCCCCAGCATTTT.

The chain recombines TRBV2 with TRBJ2-3; tentatively, D is TRBD2 (5 bases). The CDR3 sequence is 15 residues long. V was clipped by 3 bases and J by 2 bases, with 12 bases between them. Germline V gene sequence: CDR1 SNHLY, CDR2 FYNNEI. In nucleotides, the CDR3 is TGTGCCAGCAGTGATATAGGACTTCCCACAGATACGCAGTATTTT. Translated: CASSDIGLPTDTQYF.

This clonotype was recorded a few times. The V gene is TRBV3-1, the J gene TRBJ2-1; the match to TRBD2 covers 12 bases. V lost 3 bases to trimming and J lost 9 bases; unmatched junction nucleotides: 9. The CDR3 is 16 residues long. From germline, CDR1 is LGHDT and CDR2 YNNKEL (reference sequence). CDR3 sequence: CASSHIGTSGRSEQFF. CDR3 DNA sequence: TGTGCCAGCAGCCATATTGGCACTAGCGGGAGGAGTGAGCAGTTCTTC.